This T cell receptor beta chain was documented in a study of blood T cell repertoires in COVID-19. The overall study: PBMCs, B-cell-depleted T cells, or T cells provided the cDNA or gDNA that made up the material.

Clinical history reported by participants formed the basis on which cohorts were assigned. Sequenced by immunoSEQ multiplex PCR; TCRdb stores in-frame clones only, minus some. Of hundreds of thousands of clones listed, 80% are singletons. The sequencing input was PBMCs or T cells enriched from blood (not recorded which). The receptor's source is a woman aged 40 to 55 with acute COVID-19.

The CDR3 reads CASSESGGYTF. As DNA, the CDR3 is TGTGCCAGCAGTGAATCAGGTGGCTACACCTTC. The chain has TRBV6-1 and TRBJ1-2; D ambiguous. The CDR3 consists of 11 residues. Germline CDR1 reads MNHNS; CDR2 reads SASEGT. The V end lost 2 bases, the J end lost 7 bases, and 5 bases lay between the germline ends.